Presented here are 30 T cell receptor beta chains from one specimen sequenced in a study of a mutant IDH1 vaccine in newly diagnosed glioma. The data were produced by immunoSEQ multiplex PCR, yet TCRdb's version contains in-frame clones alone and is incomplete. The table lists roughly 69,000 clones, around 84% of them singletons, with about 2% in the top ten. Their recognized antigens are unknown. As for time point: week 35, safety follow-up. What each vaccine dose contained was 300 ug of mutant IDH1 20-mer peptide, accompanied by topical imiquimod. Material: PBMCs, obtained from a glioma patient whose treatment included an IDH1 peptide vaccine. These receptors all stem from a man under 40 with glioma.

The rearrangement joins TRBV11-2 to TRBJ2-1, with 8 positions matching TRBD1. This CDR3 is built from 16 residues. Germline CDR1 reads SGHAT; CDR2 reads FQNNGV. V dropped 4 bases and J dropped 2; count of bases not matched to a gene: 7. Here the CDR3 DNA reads TGTGCCAGCAGCTCCCGGACAGGGAGTACCTACAATGAGCAGTTCTTC. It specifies CASSSRTGSTYNEQFF.

CDR3 sequence: CASSINGQPQHF. CDR3 nucleotide sequence: TGTGCCAGTAGTATTAATGGCCAGCCCCAGCATTTT. V gene TRBV19 combines with J gene TRBJ1-5, with unresolved D. From germline, CDR1 is LNHDA and CDR2 SQIVND (reference sequence). The CDR3 has 12 amino acids. The V gene lost 3 bases and the J gene lost 7 bases, with 7 bases spanning the gap.

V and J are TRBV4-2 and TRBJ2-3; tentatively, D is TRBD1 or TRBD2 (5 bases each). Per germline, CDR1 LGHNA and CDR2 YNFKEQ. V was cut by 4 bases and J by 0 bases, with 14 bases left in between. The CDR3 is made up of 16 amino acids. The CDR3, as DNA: TGTGCCAGCAGCCTAGGGACCATCACTAGCACAGATACGCAGTATTTT. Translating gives CASSLGTITSTDTQYF.

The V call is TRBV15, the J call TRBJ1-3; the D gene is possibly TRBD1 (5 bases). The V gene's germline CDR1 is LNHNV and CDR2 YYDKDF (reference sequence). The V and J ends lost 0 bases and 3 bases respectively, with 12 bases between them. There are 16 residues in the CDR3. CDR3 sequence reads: CATSRDLTGGGNTIYF. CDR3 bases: TGTGCCACCAGCAGAGATTTAACAGGCGGTGGAAACACCATATATTTT.

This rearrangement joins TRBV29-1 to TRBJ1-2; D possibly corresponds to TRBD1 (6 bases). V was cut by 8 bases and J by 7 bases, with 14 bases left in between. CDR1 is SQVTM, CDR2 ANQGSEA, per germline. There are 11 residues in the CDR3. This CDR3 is CSYRTDSGYTF. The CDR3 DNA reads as TGCAGCTACCGGACAGATTCTGGCTACACCTTC.

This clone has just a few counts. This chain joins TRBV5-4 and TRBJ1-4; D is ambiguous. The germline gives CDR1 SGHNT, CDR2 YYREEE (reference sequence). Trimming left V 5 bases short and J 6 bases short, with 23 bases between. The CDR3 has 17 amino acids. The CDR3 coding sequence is TGTGCCAGCAGTCTCATGAGCCAAGGGCTGGGTGATGAAAAACTGTTTTTT. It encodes CASSLMSQGLGDEKLFF.

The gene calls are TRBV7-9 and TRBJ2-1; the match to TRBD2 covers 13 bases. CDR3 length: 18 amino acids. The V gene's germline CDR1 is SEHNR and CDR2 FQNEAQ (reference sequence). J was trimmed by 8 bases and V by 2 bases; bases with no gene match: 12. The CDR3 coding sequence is TGTGCCAGCAGCTTATGGACTAGCGGGAGTTGGGTCGGCGATGAGCAGTTCTTC. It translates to CASSLWTSGSWVGDEQFF.

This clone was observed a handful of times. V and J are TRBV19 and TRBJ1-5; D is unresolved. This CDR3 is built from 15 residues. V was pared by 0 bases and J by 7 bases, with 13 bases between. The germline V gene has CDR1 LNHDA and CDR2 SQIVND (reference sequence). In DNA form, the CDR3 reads TGTGCCAGTAGTATAGAGGTCCCGATATCCCAGCCCCAGCATTTT. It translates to CASSIEVPISQPQHF.

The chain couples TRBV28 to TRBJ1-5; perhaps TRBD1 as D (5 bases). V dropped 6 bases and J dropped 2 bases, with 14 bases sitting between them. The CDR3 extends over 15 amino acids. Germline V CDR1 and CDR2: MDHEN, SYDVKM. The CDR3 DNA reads TGTGCCAGCAGGGAAGGGTTAGGGGGCAATCAGCCCCAGCATTTT. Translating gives CASREGLGGNQPQHF. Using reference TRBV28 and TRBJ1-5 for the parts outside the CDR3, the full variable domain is DVKVTQSSRYLVKRTGEKVFLECVQDMDHENMFWYRQDPGLGLRLIYFSYDVKMKEKGDIPEGYSVSREKKERFSLILESASTNQTSMYLCASREGLGGNQPQHFGDGTRLSIL.

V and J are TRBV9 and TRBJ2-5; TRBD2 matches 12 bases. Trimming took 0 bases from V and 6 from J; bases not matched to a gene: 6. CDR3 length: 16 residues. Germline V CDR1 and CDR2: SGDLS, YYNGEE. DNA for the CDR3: TGTGCCAGCAGCGTAGGGCTAGCGGGAGGGTTGAAGACCCAGTACTTC. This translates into CASSVGLAGGLKTQYF.

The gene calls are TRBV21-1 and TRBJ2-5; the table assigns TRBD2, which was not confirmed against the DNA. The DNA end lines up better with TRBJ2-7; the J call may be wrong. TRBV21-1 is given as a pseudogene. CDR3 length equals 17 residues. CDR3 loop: CASSNTRTSGDIYEQYF. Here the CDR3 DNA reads TGTGCCAGCAGCAATACAAGGACTAGCGGAGATATCTACGAGCAGTACTTC.

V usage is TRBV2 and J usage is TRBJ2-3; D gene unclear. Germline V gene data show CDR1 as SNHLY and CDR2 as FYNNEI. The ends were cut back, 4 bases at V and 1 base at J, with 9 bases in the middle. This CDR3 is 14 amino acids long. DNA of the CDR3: TGTGCCAGCAGTGTCGAGGCGGGCACAGATACGCAGTATTTT. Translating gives CASSVEAGTDTQYF.

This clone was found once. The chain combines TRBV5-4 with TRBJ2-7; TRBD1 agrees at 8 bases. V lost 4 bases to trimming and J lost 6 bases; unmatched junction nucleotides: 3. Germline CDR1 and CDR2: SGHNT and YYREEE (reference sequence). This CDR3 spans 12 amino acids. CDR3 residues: CASSVGQGEQYF. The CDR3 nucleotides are TGTGCCAGCAGCGTCGGACAGGGCGAGCAGTACTTC.

The chain's CDR3 is CASSLGGEGRDQQYF. CDR3 nucleotides: TGTGCCAGCAGCTTAGGTGGGGAGGGCCGTGACCAGCAGTACTTC. The genes are TRBV11-3 and TRBJ2-7, with 7 nucleotides matching TRBD2. The V gene's germline CDR1 is SGHNT and CDR2 YENEEA. V lost 1 base and J lost 8; bases outside the gene matches: 11. CDR3 length: 15 amino acids.

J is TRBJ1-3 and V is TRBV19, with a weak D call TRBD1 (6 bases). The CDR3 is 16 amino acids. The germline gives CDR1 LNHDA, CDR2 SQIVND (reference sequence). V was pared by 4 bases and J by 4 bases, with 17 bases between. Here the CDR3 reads CASSRLQGAGGNTIYF. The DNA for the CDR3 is TGTGCCAGTAGTAGATTACAGGGAGCCGGAGGAAACACCATATATTTT.

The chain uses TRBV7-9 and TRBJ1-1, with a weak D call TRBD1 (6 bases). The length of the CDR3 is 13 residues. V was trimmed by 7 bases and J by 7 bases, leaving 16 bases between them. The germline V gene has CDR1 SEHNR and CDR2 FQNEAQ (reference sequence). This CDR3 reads CASMAQGRFEAFF. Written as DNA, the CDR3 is TGTGCCAGCATGGCCCAGGGGAGGTTTGAAGCTTTCTTT.

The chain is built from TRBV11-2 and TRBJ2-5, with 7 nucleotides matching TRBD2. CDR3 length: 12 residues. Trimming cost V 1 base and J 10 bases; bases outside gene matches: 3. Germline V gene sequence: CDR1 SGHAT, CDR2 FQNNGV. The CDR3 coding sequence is TGTGCCAGCAGCTTAGGGCCTAGCGGCCAGTACTTC. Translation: CASSLGPSGQYF.

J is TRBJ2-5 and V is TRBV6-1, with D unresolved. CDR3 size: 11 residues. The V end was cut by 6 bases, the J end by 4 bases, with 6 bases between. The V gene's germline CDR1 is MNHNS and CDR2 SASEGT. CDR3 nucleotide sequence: TGTGCCAGCAGCTTCCCAGAGACCCAGTACTTC. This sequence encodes CASSFPETQYF.

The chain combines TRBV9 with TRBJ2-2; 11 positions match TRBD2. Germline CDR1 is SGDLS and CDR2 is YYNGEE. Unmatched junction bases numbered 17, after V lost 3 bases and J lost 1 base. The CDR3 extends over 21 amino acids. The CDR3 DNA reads TGTGCCAGCAGCGGCAGAGGACTAGCGGGCGAACCTACGAGGAACACCGGGGAGCTGTTTTTT. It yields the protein CASSGRGLAGEPTRNTGELFF. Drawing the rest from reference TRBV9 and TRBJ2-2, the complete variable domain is DSGVTQTPKHLITATGQRVTLRCSPRSGDLSVYWYQQSLDQGLQFLIQYYNGEERAKGNILERFSAQQFPDLHSELNLSSLELGDSALYFCASSGRGLAGEPTRNTGELFFGEGSRLTVL.

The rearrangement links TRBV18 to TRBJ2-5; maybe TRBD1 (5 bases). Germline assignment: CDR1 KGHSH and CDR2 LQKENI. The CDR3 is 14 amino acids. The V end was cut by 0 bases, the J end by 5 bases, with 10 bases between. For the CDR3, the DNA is TGTGCCAGCTCACCACCGTTAGGGGTTGAGACCCAGTACTTC. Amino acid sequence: CASSPPLGVETQYF.

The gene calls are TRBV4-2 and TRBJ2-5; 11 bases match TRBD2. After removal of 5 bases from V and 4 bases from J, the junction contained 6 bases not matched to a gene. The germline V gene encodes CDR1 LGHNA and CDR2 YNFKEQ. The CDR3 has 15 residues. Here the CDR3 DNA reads TGTGCCAGCAGCGAGGGGACTAGCGGACTAGAGACCCAGTACTTC. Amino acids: CASSEGTSGLETQYF.

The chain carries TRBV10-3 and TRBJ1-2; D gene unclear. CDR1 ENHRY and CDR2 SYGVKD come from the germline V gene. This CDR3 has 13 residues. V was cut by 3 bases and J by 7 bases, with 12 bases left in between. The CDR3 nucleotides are TGTGCCATCAGTGACCGGGAGTTAACTGGCTACACCTTC. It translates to CAISDRELTGYTF.

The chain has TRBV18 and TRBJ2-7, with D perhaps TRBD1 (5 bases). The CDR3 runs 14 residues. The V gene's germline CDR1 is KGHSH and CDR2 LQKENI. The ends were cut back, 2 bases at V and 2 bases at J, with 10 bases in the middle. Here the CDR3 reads CASSPVRVPYEQYF. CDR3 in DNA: TGTGCCAGCTCACCAGTCAGGGTTCCCTACGAGCAGTACTTC.

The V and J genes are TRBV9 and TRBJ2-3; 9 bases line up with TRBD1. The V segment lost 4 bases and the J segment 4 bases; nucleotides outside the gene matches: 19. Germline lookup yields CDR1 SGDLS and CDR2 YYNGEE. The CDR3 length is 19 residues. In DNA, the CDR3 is TGTGCCAGCAGCTTCGGGACAGGGCTTTTAGGGGGGTTAGCAGATACGCAGTATTTT. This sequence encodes CASSFGTGLLGGLADTQYF.

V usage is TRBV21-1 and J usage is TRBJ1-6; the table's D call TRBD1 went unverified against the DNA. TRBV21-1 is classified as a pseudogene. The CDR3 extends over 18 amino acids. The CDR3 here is CASSPDSSKKKNNSPLHF. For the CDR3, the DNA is TGTGCCAGCAGCCCCGACAGTTCAAAGAAAAAAAATAATTCACCCCTCCACTTT.

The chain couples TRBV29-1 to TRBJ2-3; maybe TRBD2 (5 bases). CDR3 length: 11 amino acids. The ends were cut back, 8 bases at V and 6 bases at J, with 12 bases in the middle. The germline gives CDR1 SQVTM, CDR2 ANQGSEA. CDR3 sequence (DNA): TGCAGCAAAAAGGAGGAGGATACGCAGTATTTT. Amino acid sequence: CSKKEEDTQYF.

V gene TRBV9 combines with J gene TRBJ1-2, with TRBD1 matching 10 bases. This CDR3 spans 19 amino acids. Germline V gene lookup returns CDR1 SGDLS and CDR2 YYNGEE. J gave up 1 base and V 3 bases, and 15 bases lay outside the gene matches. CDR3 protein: CASSATNEGQGVINYGYTF. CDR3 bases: TGTGCCAGCAGCGCCACCAACGAAGGACAGGGGGTGATTAACTATGGCTACACCTTC. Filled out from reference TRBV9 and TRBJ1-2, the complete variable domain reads DSGVTQTPKHLITATGQRVTLRCSPRSGDLSVYWYQQSLDQGLQFLIQYYNGEERAKGNILERFSAQQFPDLHSELNLSSLELGDSALYFCASSATNEGQGVINYGYTFGSGTRLTVV.

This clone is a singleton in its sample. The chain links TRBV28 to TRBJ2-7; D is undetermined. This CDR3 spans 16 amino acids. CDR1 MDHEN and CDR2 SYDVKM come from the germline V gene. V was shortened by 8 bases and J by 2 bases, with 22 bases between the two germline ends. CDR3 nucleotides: TGTGCCAGCCATCCCCTTCAGGTCTGGGGAACCTACGAGCAGTACTTC. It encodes CASHPLQVWGTYEQYF.

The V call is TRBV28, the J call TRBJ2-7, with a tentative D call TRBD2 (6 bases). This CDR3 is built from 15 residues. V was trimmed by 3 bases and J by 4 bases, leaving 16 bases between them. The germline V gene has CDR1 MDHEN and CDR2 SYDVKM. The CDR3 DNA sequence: TGTGCCAGCAGTTTGGGGGGAGTGTCAATATACGAGCAGTACTTC. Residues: CASSLGGVSIYEQYF.

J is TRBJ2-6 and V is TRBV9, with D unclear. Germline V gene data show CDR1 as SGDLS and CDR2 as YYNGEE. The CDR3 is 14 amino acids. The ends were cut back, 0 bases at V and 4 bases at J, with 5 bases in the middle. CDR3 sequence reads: CASSVDAGANVLTF. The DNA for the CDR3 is TGTGCCAGCAGCGTAGACGCGGGGGCCAACGTCCTGACTTTC.